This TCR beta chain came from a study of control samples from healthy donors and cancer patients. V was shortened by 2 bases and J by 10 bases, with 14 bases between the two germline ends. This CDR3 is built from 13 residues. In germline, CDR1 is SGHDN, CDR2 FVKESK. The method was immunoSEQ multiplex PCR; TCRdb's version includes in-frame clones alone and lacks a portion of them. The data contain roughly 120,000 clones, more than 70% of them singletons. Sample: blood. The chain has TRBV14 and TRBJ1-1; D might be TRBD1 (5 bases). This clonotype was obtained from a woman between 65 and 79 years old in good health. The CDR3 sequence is CASSQHQGLGAFF. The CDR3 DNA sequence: TGTGCCAGCAGCCAACATCAGGGCCTGGGAGCTTTCTTT.